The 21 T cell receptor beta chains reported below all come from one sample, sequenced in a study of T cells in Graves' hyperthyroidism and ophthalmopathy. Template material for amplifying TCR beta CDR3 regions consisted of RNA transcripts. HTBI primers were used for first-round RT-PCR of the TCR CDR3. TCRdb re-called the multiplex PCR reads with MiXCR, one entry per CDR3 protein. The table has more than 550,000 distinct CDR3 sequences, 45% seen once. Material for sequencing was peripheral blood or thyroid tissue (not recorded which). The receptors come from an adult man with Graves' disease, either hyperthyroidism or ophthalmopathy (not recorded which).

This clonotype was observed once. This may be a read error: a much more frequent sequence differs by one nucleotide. As DNA, the CDR3 is TGTGCCAGCAGCCCTCGGGTGGGACGAGAGACCCAGTACTTC. Translation: CASSPRVGRETQYF. V and J are TRBV6-1 and TRBJ2-5; possibly TRBD1 or TRBD2 for D (5 bases each). The germline gives CDR1 MNHNS, CDR2 SASEGT. The CDR3 is 14 amino acids. Deletions cut 6 bases from V and 4 bases from J, with 15 bases between.

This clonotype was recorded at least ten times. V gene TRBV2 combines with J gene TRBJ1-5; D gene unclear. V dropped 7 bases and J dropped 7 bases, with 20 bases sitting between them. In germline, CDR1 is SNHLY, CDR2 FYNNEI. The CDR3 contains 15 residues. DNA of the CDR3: TGTGCCAGCACTGAGGAGGTCGGGTCGGGGCAGCCCCAGCATTTT. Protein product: CASTEEVGSGQPQHF.

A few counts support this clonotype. CDR3 DNA sequence: TGTGCCAGCAGCCTAACGGTTGGGGGGCGGAATGAAGCTTTCTTT. It translates to CASSLTVGGRNEAFF. The J gene is TRBJ1-1, the V gene TRBV7-2, with D tentatively TRBD1 (6 bases). The ends were cut back, 5 bases at V and 7 bases at J, with 20 bases in the middle. This CDR3 region has 15 residues. In germline, CDR1 is SGHTA, CDR2 FQGNSA.

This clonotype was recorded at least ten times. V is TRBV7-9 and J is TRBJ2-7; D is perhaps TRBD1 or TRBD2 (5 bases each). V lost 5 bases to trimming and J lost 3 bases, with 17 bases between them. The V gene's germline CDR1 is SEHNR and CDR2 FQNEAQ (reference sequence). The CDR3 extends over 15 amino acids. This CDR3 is CASSQGTSKFYEQYF. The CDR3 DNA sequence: TGTGCCAGCAGCCAAGGGACCTCCAAATTCTACGAGCAGTACTTC.

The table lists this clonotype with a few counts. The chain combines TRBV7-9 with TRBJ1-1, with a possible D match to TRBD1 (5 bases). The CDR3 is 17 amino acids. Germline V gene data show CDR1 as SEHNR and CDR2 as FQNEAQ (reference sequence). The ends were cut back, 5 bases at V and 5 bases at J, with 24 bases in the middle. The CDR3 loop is CASSPGGDQGFRTEAFF. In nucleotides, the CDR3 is TGTGCCAGCAGCCCTGGGGGGGATCAGGGCTTTCGGACTGAAGCTTTCTTT.

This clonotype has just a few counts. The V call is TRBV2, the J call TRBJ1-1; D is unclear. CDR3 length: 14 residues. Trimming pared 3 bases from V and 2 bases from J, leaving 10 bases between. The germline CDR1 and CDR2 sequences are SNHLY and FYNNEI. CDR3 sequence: CASSEVGLNTEAFF. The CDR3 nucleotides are TGTGCCAGCAGTGAGGTCGGCCTAAACACTGAAGCTTTCTTT.

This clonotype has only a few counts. The CDR3: CASADRDGTEAFF. The CDR3 DNA follows: TGTGCCAGTGCCGACAGGGACGGCACTGAAGCTTTCTTT. V and J are TRBV19 and TRBJ1-1, with 7 bases lining up with TRBD1. The germline gives CDR1 LNHDA, CDR2 SQIVND (reference sequence). The CDR3 spans 13 residues. J was trimmed by 4 bases and V by 8 bases; bases with no gene match: 7.

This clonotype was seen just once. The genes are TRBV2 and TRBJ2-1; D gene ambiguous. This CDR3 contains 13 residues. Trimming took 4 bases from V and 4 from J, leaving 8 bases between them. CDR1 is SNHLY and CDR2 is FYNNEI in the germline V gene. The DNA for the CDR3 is TGTGCCAGCAGTGGCCAGGTATACAATGAGCAGTTCTTC. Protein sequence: CASSGQVYNEQFF.

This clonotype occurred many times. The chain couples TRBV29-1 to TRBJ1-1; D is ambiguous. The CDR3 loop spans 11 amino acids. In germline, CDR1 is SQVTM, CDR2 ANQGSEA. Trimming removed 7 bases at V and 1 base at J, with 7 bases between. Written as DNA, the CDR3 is TGCAGCGCCCAGACGAACACTGAAGCTTTCTTT. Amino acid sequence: CSAQTNTEAFF.

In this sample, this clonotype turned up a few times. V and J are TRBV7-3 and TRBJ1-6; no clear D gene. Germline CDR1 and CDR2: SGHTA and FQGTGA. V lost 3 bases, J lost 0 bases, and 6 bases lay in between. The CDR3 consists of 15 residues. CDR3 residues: CASSFSSSYNSPLHF. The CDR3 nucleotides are TGTGCCAGCAGCTTTTCCAGCTCCTATAATTCACCCCTCCACTTT.

The chain's CDR3 is CASSNPLSTQYF. CDR3 coding DNA: TGTGCCAGCAGTAACCCCCTGAGTACGCAGTACTTC. The gene calls are TRBV12-3 or TRBV12-4 and TRBJ2-7, with unresolved D. CDR3 length: 12 residues. V dropped 5 bases and J dropped 9 bases, with 14 bases sitting between them.

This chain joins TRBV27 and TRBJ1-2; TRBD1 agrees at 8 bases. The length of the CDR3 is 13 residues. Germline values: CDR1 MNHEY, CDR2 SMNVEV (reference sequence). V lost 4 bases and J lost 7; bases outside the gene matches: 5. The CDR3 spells CASSSGQGSGYTF. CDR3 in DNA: TGTGCCAGCAGTTCCGGACAGGGAAGTGGCTACACCTTC.

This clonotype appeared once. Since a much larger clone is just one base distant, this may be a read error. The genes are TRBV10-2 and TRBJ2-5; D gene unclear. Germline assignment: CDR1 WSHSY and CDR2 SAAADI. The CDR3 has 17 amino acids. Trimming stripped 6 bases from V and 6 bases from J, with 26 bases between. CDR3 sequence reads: CASRDAPRLPTKQTQYF. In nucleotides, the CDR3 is TGCGCCAGCAGGGACGCACCGAGGCTACCAACCAAGCAGACCCAGTACTTC.

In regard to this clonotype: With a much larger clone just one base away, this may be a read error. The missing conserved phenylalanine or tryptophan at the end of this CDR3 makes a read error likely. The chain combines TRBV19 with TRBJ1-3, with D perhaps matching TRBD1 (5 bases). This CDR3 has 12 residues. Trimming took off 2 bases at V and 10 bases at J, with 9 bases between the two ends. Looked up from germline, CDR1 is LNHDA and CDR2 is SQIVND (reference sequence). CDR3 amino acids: CASSIQGGTIYY. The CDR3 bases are TGTGCCAGTAGTATACAGGGAGGGACCATATATTAT.

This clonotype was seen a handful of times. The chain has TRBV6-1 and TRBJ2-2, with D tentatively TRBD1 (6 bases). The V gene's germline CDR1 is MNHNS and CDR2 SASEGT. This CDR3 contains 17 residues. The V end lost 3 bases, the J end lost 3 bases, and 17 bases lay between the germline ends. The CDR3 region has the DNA TGTGCCAGCAGTGACCCGAGTTTAACAGGGTACACCGGGGAGCTGTTTTTT. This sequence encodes CASSDPSLTGYTGELFF.

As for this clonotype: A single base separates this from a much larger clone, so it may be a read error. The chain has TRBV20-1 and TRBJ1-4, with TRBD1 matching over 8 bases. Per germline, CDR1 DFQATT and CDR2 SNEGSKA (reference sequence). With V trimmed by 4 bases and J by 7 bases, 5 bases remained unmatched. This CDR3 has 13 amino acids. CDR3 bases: TGCAGTGCTACGGGACAGGTGGCTGAAAAACTGTTTTTT. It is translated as CSATGQVAEKLFF.

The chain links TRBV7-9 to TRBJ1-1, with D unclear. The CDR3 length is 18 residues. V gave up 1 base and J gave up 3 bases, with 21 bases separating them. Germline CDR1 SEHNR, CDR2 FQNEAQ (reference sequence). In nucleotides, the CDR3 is TGTGCCAGCAGCTTAGGGAGACCTGGGAGGGTCAGGTACACTGAAGCTTTCTTT. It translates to CASSLGRPGRVRYTEAFF.

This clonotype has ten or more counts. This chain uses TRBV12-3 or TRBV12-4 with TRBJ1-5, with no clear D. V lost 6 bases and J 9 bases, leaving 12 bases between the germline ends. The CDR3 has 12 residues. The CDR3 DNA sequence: TGTGCCAGCAGCCACAGTTTACGGCCCCAGCATTTT. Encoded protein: CASSHSLRPQHF.

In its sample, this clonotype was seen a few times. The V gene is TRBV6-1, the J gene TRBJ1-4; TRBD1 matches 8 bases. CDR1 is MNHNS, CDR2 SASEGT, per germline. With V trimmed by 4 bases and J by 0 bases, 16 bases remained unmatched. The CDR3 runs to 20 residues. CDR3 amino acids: CASSGADRGTLLATNEKLFF. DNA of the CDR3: TGTGCCAGCAGTGGAGCTGACAGGGGAACACTGCTTGCAACTAATGAAAAACTGTTTTTT.

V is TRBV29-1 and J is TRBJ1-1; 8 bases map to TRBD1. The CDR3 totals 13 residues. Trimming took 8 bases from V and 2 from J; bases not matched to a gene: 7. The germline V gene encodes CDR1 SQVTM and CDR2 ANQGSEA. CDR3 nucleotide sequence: TGCAGCACTTCAGGGGGCAGTAACACTGAAGCTTTCTTT. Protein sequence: CSTSGGSNTEAFF.

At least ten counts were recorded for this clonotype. The CDR3 protein is CASSPTVSGAYYEQYF. DNA for the CDR3: TGTGCCAGCAGCCCCACCGTCAGCGGGGCTTACTACGAGCAGTACTTC. This sequence joins TRBV7-8 and TRBJ2-7; TRBD2 agrees at 7 bases. The CDR3 totals 16 residues. Trimming at V came to 5 bases and at J to 3 bases, leaving 13 bases not matched to a gene. The germline V gene has CDR1 SGHVS and CDR2 FQNEAQ.